This T cell receptor beta chain was obtained from a study of blood T cell repertoires in COVID-19. Assay used: immunoSEQ multiplex PCR; TCRdb lists only in-frame clones, some missing. The data show about 66,000 clones, around 83% seen once. The sequence was collected from a man aged 45-65 years with active COVID-19. The specimen was peripheral blood.

The CDR3 loop reads CASSSTGWNQPQHF. The CDR3 DNA reads as TGTGCCAGCAGCTCAACAGGGTGGAATCAGCCCCAGCATTTT. V gene TRBV6-5 combines with J gene TRBJ1-5, with D possibly being TRBD1 (6 bases). V lost 6 bases and J 4 bases, leaving 13 bases between the germline ends. Germline V gene sequence: CDR1 MNHEY, CDR2 SVGAGI. CDR3 length equals 14 residues.